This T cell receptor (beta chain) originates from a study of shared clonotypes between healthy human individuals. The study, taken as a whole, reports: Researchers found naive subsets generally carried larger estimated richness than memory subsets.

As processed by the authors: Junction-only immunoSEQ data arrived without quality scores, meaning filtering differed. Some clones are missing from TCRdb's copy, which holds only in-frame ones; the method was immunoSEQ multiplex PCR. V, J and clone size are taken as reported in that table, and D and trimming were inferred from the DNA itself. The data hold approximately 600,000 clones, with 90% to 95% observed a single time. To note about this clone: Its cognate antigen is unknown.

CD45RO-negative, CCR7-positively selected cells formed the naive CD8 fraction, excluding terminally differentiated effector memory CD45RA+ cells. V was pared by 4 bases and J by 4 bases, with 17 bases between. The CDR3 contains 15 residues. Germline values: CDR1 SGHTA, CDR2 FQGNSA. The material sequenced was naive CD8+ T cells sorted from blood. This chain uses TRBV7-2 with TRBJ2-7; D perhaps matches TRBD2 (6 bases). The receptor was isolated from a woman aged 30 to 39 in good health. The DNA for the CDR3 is TGTGCCAGCAGCTATCCCGGGACTCAATTTTACGAGCAGTACTTC. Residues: CASSYPGTQFYEQYF.